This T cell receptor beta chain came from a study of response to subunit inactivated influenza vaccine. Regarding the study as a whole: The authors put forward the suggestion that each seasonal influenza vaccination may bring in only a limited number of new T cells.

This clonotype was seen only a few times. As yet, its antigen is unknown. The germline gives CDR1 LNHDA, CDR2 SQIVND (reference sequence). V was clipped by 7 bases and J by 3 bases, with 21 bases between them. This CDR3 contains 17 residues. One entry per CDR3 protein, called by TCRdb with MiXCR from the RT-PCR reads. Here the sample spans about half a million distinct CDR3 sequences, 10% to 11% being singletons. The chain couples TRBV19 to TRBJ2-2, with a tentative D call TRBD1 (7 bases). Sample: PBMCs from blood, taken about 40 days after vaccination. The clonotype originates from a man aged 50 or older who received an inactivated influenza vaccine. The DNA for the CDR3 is TGTGCCAGTACCCAACTAGGAGGGACAGTGGACACCGGGGAGCTGTTTTTT. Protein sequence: CASTQLGGTVDTGELFF.